The 16 T cell receptor beta chains in this list originate from one sample, sequenced in a study of T cells in Graves' hyperthyroidism and ophthalmopathy. From RNA transcripts, TCR beta CDR3 regions were amplified. HTBI primers were employed in a first-round RT-PCR of the TCR CDR3. TCRdb processed the multiplex PCR reads anew with MiXCR; each CDR3 protein has one entry. Among fewer than 650,000 distinct CDR3 sequences, over 12% were seen once, and the ten largest hold 6.5% to 9%. Source material: blood. Source of these receptors: a woman aged 18-29 years with Graves' ophthalmopathy.

There are a few counts of this clonotype. This sequence joins TRBV4-1 and TRBJ2-6, with D possibly matching TRBD1 (5 bases). Trimming pared 6 bases from V and 0 bases from J, leaving 18 bases between. Germline V gene data show CDR1 as MGHRA and CDR2 as YSYEKL. The CDR3 runs 18 residues. In DNA, the CDR3 is TGCGCCAGCAGGAACCCCTGGGCAGGGCGCTCTGGGGCCAACGTCCTGACTTTC. Translated, it gives CASRNPWAGRSGANVLTF.

This sequence joins TRBV6-1 and TRBJ2-1; 10 bases align to TRBD1. This CDR3 is built from 15 residues. Germline V gene lookup returns CDR1 MNHNS and CDR2 SASEGT. The trim removed 5 bases at V and 8 bases at J, leaving 9 bases unmatched. CDR3 protein: CASSRRDRGRDEQFF. In DNA, the CDR3 is TGTGCCAGCAGTCGCCGGGACAGGGGAAGAGATGAGCAGTTCTTC.

This clonotype was observed many times. V gene TRBV11-3 combines with J gene TRBJ1-1, with 9 positions matching TRBD1. V shed 3 bases, J shed 0 bases, and the junction held 8 bases outside the gene matches. The germline CDR1 and CDR2 sequences are SGHNT and YENEEA. CDR3 length: 17 amino acids. The CDR3 spells CASSFVGTGLVNTEAFF. The CDR3 DNA reads as TGTGCCAGCAGCTTTGTTGGGACAGGGTTGGTGAACACTGAAGCTTTCTTT.

This clonotype was recorded at least ten times. The genes are TRBV28 and TRBJ2-7; perhaps TRBD2 as D (5 bases). V gave up 8 bases and J gave up 0 bases, with 8 bases separating them. The CDR3 has 12 residues. Germline-derived CDR1 and CDR2 are MDHEN and SYDVKM. The CDR3 region is CASQRGSYEQYF. Here the CDR3 DNA reads TGTGCCAGCCAACGGGGCTCCTACGAGCAGTACTTC.

DNA for the CDR3: TGCAGTGCTAGTCTTGGCCCCCCCTACGAGCAGTACTTC. Its protein is CSASLGPPYEQYF. V usage is TRBV20-1 and J usage is TRBJ2-7; no clear D gene. Deletions cut 3 bases from V and 2 bases from J, with 11 bases between. Looked up from germline, CDR1 is DFQATT and CDR2 is SNEGSKA (reference sequence). CDR3 length: 13 amino acids.

This clonotype was recorded many times. In DNA, the CDR3 is TGTGCCAGCGAATCCAGGGGAGCTTTCTTT. As protein: CASESRGAFF. The chain has TRBV11-2 and TRBJ1-1, with D possibly TRBD1 on 6 matching bases. The CDR3 extends over 10 amino acids. CDR1 SGHAT and CDR2 FQNNGV come from the germline V gene. V dropped 8 bases and J dropped 10 bases, with 11 bases sitting between them.

The table lists this clonotype with many counts. This sequence joins TRBV3-1 and TRBJ2-7; 8 bases map to TRBD2. The V and J ends lost 6 bases and 2 bases, in that order; junction bases with no gene match: 9. The CDR3 has 15 residues. Germline assignment: CDR1 LGHDT and CDR2 YNNKEL (reference sequence). The CDR3 sequence: CASRGQRESPYEQYF. As DNA, the CDR3 is TGTGCCAGCAGAGGCCAGCGGGAGAGCCCCTACGAGCAGTACTTC.

This sequence joins TRBV24-1 and TRBJ2-6; D not resolved. This CDR3 is built from 16 residues. Germline loops: CDR1 KGHDR, CDR2 SFDVKD. Trimming took off 8 bases at V and 4 bases at J, with 17 bases between the two ends. In DNA, the CDR3 is TGTGCCACCACCGGTTTGGGTCTCTGGGGGGCCAACGTCCTGACTTTC. This translates into CATTGLGLWGANVLTF.

This clonotype was seen ten or more times. An end of the junction differs from the germline gene, which may be a read error. This chain connects TRBV28 to TRBJ1-1; possible D gene TRBD1, 5 bases. The CDR3 totals 12 residues. CDR1 is MDHEN and CDR2 is SYDVKM in the germline V gene. The CDR3 nucleotides read TGTGCCAGCAGTTTATCAGGGACTGGAGCTTTCTTT. Amino acids: CASSLSGTGAFF.

The rearrangement links TRBV4-2 to TRBJ2-1; 11 bases are a match to TRBD2. J lost 9 bases, V lost 1 base, and 2 bases had no gene match. Germline V gives CDR1 LGHNA, CDR2 YNFKEQ. The CDR3 consists of 14 residues. The CDR3 sequence: CASSQGLAGLEQFF. The CDR3 DNA reads as TGTGCCAGCAGCCAAGGACTAGCGGGACTTGAGCAGTTCTTC.

Ten or more counts support this clonotype. The rearrangement uses TRBV9 and TRBJ2-5; D is possibly TRBD2 (6 bases). The germline gives CDR1 SGDLS, CDR2 YYNGEE. V was cut by 4 bases and J by 3 bases, with 13 bases left in between. The CDR3 spans 14 residues. The CDR3 nucleotides are TGTGCCAGCAGCACAGATGGGGGGAAAGAGACCCAGTACTTC. It is translated as CASSTDGGKETQYF.

The sample holds many counts of this clonotype. This chain joins TRBV27 and TRBJ1-5, with 7 positions matching TRBD1. This CDR3 spans 15 amino acids. From germline, CDR1 is MNHEY and CDR2 SMNVEV (reference sequence). J was trimmed by 3 bases and V by 3 bases; bases with no gene match: 5. CDR3 region: CASSFIGQDNQPQHF. CDR3 in DNA: TGTGCCAGCAGTTTTATAGGACAGGACAATCAGCCCCAGCATTTT.

This clonotype has a handful of counts. The chain uses TRBV5-5 and TRBJ1-5; 11 nucleotides line up with TRBD1. Per germline, CDR1 SGHKS and CDR2 YYEKEE (reference sequence). The CDR3 is 18 amino acids. V shed 4 bases and J 4 bases; nucleotides not matched to a gene: 13. This CDR3 is CASSQARFGQGANQPQHF. CDR3 nucleotides: TGTGCCAGCAGCCAAGCTAGGTTCGGACAGGGGGCGAATCAGCCCCAGCATTTT. Full variable domain (rest looked up from reference TRBV5-5 and TRBJ1-5): DAGVTQSPTHLIKTRGQQVTLRCSPISGHKSVSWYQQVLGQGPQFIFQYYEKEERGRGNFPDRFSARQFPNYSSELNVNALLLGDSALYLCASSQARFGQGANQPQHFGDGTRLSIL.

This clonotype was seen ten or more times. The chain's CDR3 is CASSLARNEQFF. The CDR3 DNA reads as TGTGCCAGCAGCTTAGCCCGCAATGAGCAGTTCTTC. The chain carries TRBV11-3 and TRBJ2-1; D gene uncertain. This CDR3 has 12 amino acids. The V gene lost 1 base and the J gene lost 6 bases, with 4 bases spanning the gap. CDR1 is SGHNT, CDR2 YENEEA, per germline.

In its sample, this clonotype was seen many times. The chain has TRBV27 and TRBJ2-7; 8 bases are a match to TRBD1. Germline loops: CDR1 MNHEY, CDR2 SMNVEV (reference sequence). V was pared by 4 bases and J by 6 bases, with 17 bases of the junction left unmatched. CDR3 size: 17 residues. Written as DNA, the CDR3 is TGTGCCAGCAGTTCCTCGAGGGACAGGCCCATTCACGGCGAGCAGTACTTC. Protein product: CASSSSRDRPIHGEQYF.

The chain links TRBV20-1 to TRBJ2-7; the match to TRBD2 covers 8 bases. J gave up 2 bases and V 3 bases, and 9 bases lay outside the gene matches. Germline values: CDR1 DFQATT, CDR2 SNEGSKA (reference sequence). The CDR3 consists of 15 residues. CDR3 protein: CSASSLAGITYEQYF. CDR3 DNA: TGCAGTGCTAGTTCTCTAGCGGGCATTACCTACGAGCAGTACTTC.